This TCR beta chain was observed in a study of control samples from healthy donors and cancer patients. Libraries were prepared by immunoSEQ multiplex PCR; TCRdb keeps only in-frame clonotypes and omits some of them. The sample has around 90,000 clones, around four fifths seen once. The source of this sequence is a young man in good health. Sequenced input: blood.

CDR3 coding DNA: TGTGCTAGTGGTTTGGTACAGGTAAAGGGTGAAAAACTGTTTTTT. It is translated as CASGLVQVKGEKLFF. The chain carries TRBV12-5 and TRBJ1-4; a possible D gene is TRBD1 (5 bases). The V gene lost 0 bases and the J gene lost 7 bases, with 12 bases spanning the gap. Germline CDR1 LGHNT, CDR2 FRNRAP. This CDR3 is 15 amino acids long.